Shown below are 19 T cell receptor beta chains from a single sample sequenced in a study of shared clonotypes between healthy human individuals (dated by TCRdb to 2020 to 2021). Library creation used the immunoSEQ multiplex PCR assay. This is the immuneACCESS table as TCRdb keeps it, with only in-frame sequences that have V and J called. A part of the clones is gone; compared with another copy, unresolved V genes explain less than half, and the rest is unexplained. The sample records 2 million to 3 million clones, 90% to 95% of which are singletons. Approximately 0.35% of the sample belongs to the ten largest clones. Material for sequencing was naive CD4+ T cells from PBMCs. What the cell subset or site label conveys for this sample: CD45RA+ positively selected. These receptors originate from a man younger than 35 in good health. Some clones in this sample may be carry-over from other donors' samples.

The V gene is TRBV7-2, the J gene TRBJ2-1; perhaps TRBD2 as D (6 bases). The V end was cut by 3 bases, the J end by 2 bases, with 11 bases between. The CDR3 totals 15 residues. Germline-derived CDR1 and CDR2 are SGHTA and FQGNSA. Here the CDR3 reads CASSFQTSAYNEQFF. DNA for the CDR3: TGTGCCAGCAGCTTCCAGACTAGTGCCTACAATGAGCAGTTCTTC.

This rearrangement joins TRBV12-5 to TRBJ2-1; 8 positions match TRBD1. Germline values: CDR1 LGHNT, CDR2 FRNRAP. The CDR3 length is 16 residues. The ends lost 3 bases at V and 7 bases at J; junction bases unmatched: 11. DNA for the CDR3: TGTGCTAGTGGTTTCTTACCGGGACAGGTAAGTAATGAGCAGTTCTTC. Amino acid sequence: CASGFLPGQVSNEQFF.

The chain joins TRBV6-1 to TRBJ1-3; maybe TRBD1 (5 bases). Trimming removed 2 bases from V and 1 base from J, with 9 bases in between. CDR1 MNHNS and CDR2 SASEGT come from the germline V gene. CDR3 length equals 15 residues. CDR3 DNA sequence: TGTGCCAGCAGTGAAATGGGGGGATCTGGAAACACCATATATTTT. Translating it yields CASSEMGGSGNTIYF.

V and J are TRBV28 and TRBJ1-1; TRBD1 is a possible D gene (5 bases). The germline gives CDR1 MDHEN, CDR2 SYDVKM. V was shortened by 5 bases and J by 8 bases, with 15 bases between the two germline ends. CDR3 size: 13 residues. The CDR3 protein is CASSPPARQEAFF. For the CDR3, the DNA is TGTGCCAGCAGTCCTCCGGCTCGACAGGAAGCTTTCTTT.

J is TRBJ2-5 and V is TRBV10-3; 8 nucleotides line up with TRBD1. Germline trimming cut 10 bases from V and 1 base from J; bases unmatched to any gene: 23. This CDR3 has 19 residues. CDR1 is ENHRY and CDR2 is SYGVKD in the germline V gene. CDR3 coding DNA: TGTGCCACTAAAGGGGGTTGGGGGACAGGCGAAAACTTCCAAGAGACCCAGTACTTC. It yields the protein CATKGGWGTGENFQETQYF.

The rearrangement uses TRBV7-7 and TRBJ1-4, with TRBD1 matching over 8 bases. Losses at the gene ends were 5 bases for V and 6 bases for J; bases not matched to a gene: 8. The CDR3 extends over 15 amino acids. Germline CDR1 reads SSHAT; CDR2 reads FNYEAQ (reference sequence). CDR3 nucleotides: TGTGCCAGCAGCCAGGGGACAGGAGCTTATGAAAAACTGTTTTTT. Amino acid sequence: CASSQGTGAYEKLFF.

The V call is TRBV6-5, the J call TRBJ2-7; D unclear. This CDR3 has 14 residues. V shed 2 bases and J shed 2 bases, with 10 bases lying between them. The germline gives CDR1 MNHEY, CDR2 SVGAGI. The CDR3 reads CASSYKVHTYEQYF. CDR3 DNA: TGTGCCAGCAGTTACAAGGTTCACACCTACGAGCAGTACTTC.

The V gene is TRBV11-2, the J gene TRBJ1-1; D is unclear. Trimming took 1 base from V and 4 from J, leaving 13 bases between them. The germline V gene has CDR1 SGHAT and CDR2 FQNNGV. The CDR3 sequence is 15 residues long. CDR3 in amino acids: CASSLAGTRGTEAFF. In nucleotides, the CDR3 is TGTGCCAGCAGCTTAGCCGGCACCCGGGGCACTGAAGCTTTCTTT.

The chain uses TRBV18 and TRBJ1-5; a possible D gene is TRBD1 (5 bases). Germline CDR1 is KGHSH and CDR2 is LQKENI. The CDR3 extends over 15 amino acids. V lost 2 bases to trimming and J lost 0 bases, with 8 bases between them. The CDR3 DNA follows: TGTGCCAGCTCACCAGAGGGGCTTAGCAATCAGCCCCAGCATTTT. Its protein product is CASSPEGLSNQPQHF.

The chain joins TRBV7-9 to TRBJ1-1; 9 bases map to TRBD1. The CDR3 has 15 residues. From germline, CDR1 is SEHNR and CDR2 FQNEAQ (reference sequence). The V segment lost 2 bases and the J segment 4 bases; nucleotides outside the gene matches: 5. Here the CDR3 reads CASSLKTGGGTEAFF. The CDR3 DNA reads TGTGCCAGCAGCTTAAAGACAGGGGGAGGCACTGAAGCTTTCTTT.

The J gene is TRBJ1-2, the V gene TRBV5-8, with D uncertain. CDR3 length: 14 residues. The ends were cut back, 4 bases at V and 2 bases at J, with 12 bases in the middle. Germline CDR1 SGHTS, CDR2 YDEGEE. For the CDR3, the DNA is TGTGCCAGCAGCCCCTCGGGGTTAAACTATGGCTACACCTTC. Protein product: CASSPSGLNYGYTF.

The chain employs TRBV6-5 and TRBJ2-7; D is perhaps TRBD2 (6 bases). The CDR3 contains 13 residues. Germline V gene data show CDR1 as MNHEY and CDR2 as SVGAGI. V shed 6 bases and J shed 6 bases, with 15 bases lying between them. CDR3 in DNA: TGTGCCAGCAGCTCCCGGGACTCCCCCGAGCAGTACTTC. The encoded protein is CASSSRDSPEQYF.

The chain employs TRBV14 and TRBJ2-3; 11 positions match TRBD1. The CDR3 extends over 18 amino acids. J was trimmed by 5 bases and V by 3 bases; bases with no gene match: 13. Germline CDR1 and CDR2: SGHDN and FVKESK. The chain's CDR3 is CASSHLPGQGVGGDTQYF. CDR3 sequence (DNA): TGTGCCAGCAGCCACTTACCGGGACAGGGGGTCGGAGGAGATACGCAGTATTTT. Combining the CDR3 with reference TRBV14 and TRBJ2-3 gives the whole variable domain EAGVTQFPSHSVIEKGQTVTLRCDPISGHDNLYWYRRVMGKEIKFLLHFVKESKQDESGMPNNRFLAERTGGTYSTLKVQPAELEDSGVYFCASSHLPGQGVGGDTQYFGPGTRLTVL.

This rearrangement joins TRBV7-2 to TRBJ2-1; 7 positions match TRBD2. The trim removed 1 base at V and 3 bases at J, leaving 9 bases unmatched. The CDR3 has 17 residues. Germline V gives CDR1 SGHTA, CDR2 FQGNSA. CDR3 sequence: CASSLEELARNYNEQFF. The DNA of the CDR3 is TGTGCCAGCAGCTTAGAGGAACTAGCGCGAAACTACAATGAGCAGTTCTTC.

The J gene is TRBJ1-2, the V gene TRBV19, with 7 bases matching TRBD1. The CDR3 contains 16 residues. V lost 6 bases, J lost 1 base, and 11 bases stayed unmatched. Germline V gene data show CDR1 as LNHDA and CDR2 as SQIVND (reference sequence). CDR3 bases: TGTGCCAGTAGGCCGGGACAGTTTAGAAATAACTATGGCTACACCTTC. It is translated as CASRPGQFRNNYGYTF.

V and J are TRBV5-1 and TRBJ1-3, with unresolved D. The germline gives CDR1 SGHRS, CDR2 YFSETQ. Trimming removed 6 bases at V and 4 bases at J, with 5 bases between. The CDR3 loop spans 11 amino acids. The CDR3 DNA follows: TGCGCCAGCACCCGCGGAAACACCATATATTTT. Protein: CASTRGNTIYF.

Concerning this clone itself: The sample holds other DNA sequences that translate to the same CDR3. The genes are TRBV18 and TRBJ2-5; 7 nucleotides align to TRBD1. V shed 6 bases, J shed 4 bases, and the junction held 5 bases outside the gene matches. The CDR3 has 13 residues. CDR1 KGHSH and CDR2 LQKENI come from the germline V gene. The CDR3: CASSRSGGETQYF. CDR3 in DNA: TGTGCCAGCTCCCGGTCAGGGGGAGAGACCCAGTACTTC.

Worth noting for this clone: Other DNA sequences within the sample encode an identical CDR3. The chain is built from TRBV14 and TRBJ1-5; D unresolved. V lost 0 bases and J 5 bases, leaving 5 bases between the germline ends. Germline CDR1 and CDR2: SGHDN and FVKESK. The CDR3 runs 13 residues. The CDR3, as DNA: TGTGCCAGCAGCCAAGATAATTATCAGCCCCAGCATTTT. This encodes CASSQDNYQPQHF.

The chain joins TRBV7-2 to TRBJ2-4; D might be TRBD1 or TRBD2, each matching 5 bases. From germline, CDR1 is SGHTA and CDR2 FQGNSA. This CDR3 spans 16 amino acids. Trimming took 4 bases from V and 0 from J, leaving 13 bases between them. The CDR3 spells CASSSGRRIAKNIQYF. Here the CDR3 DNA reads TGTGCCAGCAGCTCGGGACGGCGGATAGCCAAAAACATTCAGTACTTC.